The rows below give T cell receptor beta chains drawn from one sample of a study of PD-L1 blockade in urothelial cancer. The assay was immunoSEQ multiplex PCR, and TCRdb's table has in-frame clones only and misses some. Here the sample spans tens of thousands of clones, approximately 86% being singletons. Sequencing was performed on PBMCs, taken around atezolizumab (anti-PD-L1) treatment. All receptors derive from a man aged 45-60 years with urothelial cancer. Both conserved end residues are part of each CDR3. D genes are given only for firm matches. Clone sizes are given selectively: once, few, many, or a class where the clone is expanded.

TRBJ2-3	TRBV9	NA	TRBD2	TGTGCCAGCAGCGTACGGAGCGGGGGGACCTACACAGATACGCAGTATTTT	CASSVRSGGTYTDTQYF
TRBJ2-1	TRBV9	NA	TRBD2	TGTGCCAGCAGCGTAGGATCAGCGGGAGAGATCAATGAGCAGTTCTTC	CASSVGSAGEINEQFF
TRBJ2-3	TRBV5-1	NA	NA	TGCGCCAGCAGCTCCGGGACTAGCACAGATACGCAGTATTTT	CASSSGTSTDTQYF
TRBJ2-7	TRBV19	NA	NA	TGTGCCAGTAGTGTAACAAACACAGGGTACGAGCAGTACTTC	CASSVTNTGYEQYF
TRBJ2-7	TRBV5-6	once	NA	TGTGCCAGCAGCTTCTCAGGGTCCTACGAGCAGTACTTC	CASSFSGSYEQYF
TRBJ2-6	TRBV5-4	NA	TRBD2	TGTGCCAGCAGCCCGGGACTAGCGGGGGTGGGCTCTGGGGCCAACGTCCTGACTTTC	CASSPGLAGVGSGANVLTF
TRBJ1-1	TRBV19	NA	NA	TGTGCCAGTACTCTACTCAGGGGCGAGGGCACTGAAGCTTTCTTT	CASTLLRGEGTEAFF
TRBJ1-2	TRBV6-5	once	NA	TGTGCCAGCAGTTACTCCGCAACAGGGTACAGCGGCTACACCTTC	CASSYSATGYSGYTF
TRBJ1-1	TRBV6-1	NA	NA	TGTGCCAGCAGTGAACGGATTACCCTGAGGGAAGATGAAGCTTTCTTT	CASSERITLREDEAFF
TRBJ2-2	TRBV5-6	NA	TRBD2	TGTGCCAGCAGCTTGCTCAGCGGCGGGGGTGCCACCGGGGAGCTGTTTTTT	CASSLLSGGGATGELFF
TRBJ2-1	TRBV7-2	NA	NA	TGTGCCAGCAGCTTTGCTAGCGAAATCTACAATGAGCAGTTCTTC	CASSFASEIYNEQFF
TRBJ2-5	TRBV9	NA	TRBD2	TGTGCCAGCAGCCCCGGGACTAGGAGGCTTAGGACAGAGACCCAGTACTTC	CASSPGTRRLRTETQYF
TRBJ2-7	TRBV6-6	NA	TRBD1	TGTGCCAGCAGTCCCGGGACAGCCTACGTGGAGCAGTACTTC	CASSPGTAYVEQYF
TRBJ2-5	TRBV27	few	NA	TGTGCCAGCAGTTTGACCAGGGGCGGAGAGACCCAGTACTTC	CASSLTRGGETQYF
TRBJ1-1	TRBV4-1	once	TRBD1	TGCGCCAGCAGCCAAGTGACAGGGAACATGAACACTGAAGCTTTCTTT	CASSQVTGNMNTEAFF
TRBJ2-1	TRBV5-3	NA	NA	TGTGCCAGAAGCCGATTGTGGTACCGGAATGAGCAGTTCTTC	CARSRLWYRNEQFF
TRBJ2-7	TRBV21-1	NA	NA	TGTGCCAGCAGCATACCCGGGACTCCGAAGGAGCAGTACTTC	CASSIPGTPKEQYF
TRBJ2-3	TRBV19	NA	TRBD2	TGTGCCACCCGGGGACTAGCGGACACAGATACGCAGTATTTT	CATRGLADTDTQYF
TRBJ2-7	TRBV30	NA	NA	TGTGCCTGGAGCGGGTACGAGCAGTACTTC	CAWSGYEQYF
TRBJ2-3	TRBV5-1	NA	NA	TGCGCCAGCAGCTTTTTTCTAAACAGGGAAAGGGTCACAGATACGCAGTATTTT	CASSFFLNRERVTDTQYF
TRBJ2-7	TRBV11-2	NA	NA	TGTGCCAGCAGCCCATCCGGCGGGGTCCCGGGTACCTACGAGCAGTACTTC	CASSPSGGVPGTYEQYF
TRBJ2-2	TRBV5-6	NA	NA	TGTGCCAGCAGCCTCCGCGGAGCCCTAACGAACACCGGGGAGCTGTTTTTT	CASSLRGALTNTGELFF
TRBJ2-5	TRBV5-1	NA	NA	TGCGCCAGCAGCCGCGGTTGGGACCAAGAGACCCAGTACTTC	CASSRGWDQETQYF
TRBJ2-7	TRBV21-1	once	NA	TGTGCCAGCAGCAAAGGACTAGCGGGAAACTACGAGCAGTACTTC	CASSKGLAGNYEQYF
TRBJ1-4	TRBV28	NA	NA	TGTGCCAGCAGTTTTATGACTAACCCTAATGAAAAACTGTTTTTT	CASSFMTNPNEKLFF
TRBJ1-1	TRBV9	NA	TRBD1	TGTGCCAGCAGCCCCAGACAGGGGCAGAACACTGAAGCTTTCTTT	CASSPRQGQNTEAFF
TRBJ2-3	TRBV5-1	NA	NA	TGCGCCAGCTTAGGGGGAGATACGCAGTATTTT	CASLGGDTQYF
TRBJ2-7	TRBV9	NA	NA	TGTGCCAGCAGCGTAGGTGTGTTCGGGTACGAGCAGTACTTC	CASSVGVFGYEQYF
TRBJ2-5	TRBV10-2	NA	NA	TGCGCCTGCGGGGAGGCTAAGTACCAAGAGACCCAGTACTTC	CACGEAKYQETQYF
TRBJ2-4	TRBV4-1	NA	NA	TGCGCCAGCAGCCAAGATAGTACAGGGTCAGCCAAAAACATTCAGTACTTC	CASSQDSTGSAKNIQYF
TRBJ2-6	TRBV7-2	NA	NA	TGTGCCAGCAGCTCGTCCCGGATGAGGGTGCCAGGGGCCAACGTCCTGACTTTC	CASSSSRMRVPGANVLTF
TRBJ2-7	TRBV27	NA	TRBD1	TGTGCCAGCAGTTTTCGGGACAGGGAGGGCGAGCAGTACTTC	CASSFRDREGEQYF
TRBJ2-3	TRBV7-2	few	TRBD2	TGTGCCAGCAGCTTAGTGGGCGGGAGGGCCCCAGATACGCAGTATTTT	CASSLVGGRAPDTQYF
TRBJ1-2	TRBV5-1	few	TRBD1	TGCGCCAGCAGCCCGGGACGGACAGGGATTAACTATGGCTACACCTTC	CASSPGRTGINYGYTF
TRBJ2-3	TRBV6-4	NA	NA	TGTGCCAGCAGTGACTCAGTGGCTAGCACAGATACGCAGTATTTT	CASSDSVASTDTQYF
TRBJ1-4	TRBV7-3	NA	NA	TGTGCCAGCAGCTTAACGCGGGGAGATGAAAAACTGTTTTTT	CASSLTRGDEKLFF
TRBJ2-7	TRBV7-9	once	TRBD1	TGTGCCAGCAGCTCCCCCTTGGTGACAGGGACCTACGAGCAGTACTTC	CASSSPLVTGTYEQYF
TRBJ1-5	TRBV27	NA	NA	TGTGCCAGCAGTATCAGTCTGAGCAATCAGCCCCAGCATTTT	CASSISLSNQPQHF
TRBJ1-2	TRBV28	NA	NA	TGTGCCAGCAGTGCCCGGTCTCTATATGGCTACACCTTC	CASSARSLYGYTF
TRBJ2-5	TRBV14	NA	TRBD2	TGTGCCAGCAGCCAAGGACTAGCGGTCCAAGAGACCCAGTACTTC	CASSQGLAVQETQYF
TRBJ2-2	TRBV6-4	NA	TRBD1	TGTGCCAGCAGTGAAGGCAGGGGGTCCGGGGAGCTGTTTTTT	CASSEGRGSGELFF
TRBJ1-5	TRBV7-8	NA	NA	TGTGCCAGCAGCTTAGTTGGGAGTCAGCCCCAGCATTTT	CASSLVGSQPQHF
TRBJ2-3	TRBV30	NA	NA	TGTGCCTGGCACCGGGACAACTCCAACACAGATACGCAGTATTTT	CAWHRDNSNTDTQYF
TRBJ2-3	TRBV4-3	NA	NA	TGCGCCAGCAGCCAAGAAGCCATTAGCACAGATACGCAGTATTTT	CASSQEAISTDTQYF
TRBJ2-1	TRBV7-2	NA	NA	TGTGCCAGCAGCATACCGGGACTGAGGGAGCAGTTCTTC	CASSIPGLREQFF
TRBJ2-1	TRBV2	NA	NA	TGTGCCAGGTCTAGCGACCTCTCCTACAATGAGCAGTTCTTC	CARSSDLSYNEQFF
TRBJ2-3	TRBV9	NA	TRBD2	TGTGCCAGCAGCCCGGCACTAGCGGGGGATACGCAGTATTTT	CASSPALAGDTQYF
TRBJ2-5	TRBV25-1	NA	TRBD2	TGTGCCAGCAGTGATAGGGGCGGACTAGGTGGTGTGGAGACCCAGTACTTC	CASSDRGGLGGVETQYF
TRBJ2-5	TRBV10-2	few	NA	TGCGCCAGCAGCGCTAAAGAGACCCAGTACTTC	CASSAKETQYF